This T cell receptor beta chain was recorded in a study of blood T cell repertoires in COVID-19. The overall study: The origin of the acute and convalescent COVID-19 samples was the United States, Italy and Spain. PBMCs, B-cell-depleted T cells, or T cells were the source of the cDNA or gDNA that made up the material.

This clone has just one count. Profiling relied on immunoSEQ multiplex PCR, and the TCRdb table lists in-frame clones only, not all of them. The sample yields 48,000 or so clones, more than 75% seen once. Seattle participants joined during active infection and were tracked over time. CDR3 length: 15 amino acids. The trim removed 7 bases at V and 4 bases at J, leaving 10 bases unmatched. Germline V gives CDR1 MNHEY, CDR2 SVGAGI. The clonotype originates from a woman over 75 with COVID-19, enrolled during active disease. The chain uses TRBV6-5 and TRBJ1-3; TRBD1 agrees at 7 bases. Sequencing used peripheral blood. The CDR3 coding sequence is TGTGCCAGCAATACAGACAGGGCATACGGAAACACCATATATTTT. This codes for CASNTDRAYGNTIYF.